Given below is one T cell receptor beta chain in context. Its antigen is still unknown. The method was immunoSEQ multiplex PCR; TCRdb's version includes in-frame clones alone and lacks a portion of them. The sample contains 55,000 to 80,000 clones, approximately 93% of which appear only once. CDR1 is ENHRY, CDR2 SYGVKD, per germline. Trimming took off 4 bases at V and 5 bases at J, with 18 bases between the two ends. The CDR3 spans 15 residues. The sample is drawn from a study of cytomegalovirus exposure and HLA in healthy donors. Turning to the study itself: The approximately 120 validation repertoires, a later analysis reported, used the same platform as the approximately 730 repertoires from the first cohort.

General study points: The tendency of first-cohort TCR clusters to co-occur in the roughly 120 validation repertoires was identified by a subsequent analysis. Reported performance of the classifier showed diagnosis of cytomegalovirus status with high specificity and sensitivity.

The chain couples TRBV10-3 to TRBJ2-7, with D perhaps matching TRBD1 (6 bases). This receptor was identified in a man younger than 30 in good health and CMV-seropositive. What was sequenced was PBMCs. CDR3 amino acids: CAISGRQDSTHEQYF. In DNA form, the CDR3 reads TGTGCCATCAGTGGAAGACAGGATTCGACTCACGAGCAGTACTTC.